This T cell receptor (beta chain) was identified in a study of shared clonotypes between healthy human individuals. The germline V gene encodes CDR1 SGHTA and CDR2 FQGNSA. The CDR3 runs to 17 residues. With 2 bases removed from V and 3 bases from J, the gap between germline ends came to 16 bases. Sequenced by immunoSEQ multiplex PCR; TCRdb stores in-frame clones only, minus some. The sample holds 2 million to 2.5 million clones; approximately 96% are singletons and the top ten take around 0.13%. Sequencing input: naive CD4+ T cells sorted from blood. Subset denoted: CD45RA+ positively selected. The V call is TRBV7-2, the J call TRBJ2-2; no clear D. The origin of this receptor is a young man in good health. In nucleotides, the CDR3 is TGTGCCAGCAGCTTACCCCCGTATCGAACTGACACCGGGGAGCTGTTTTTT. The encoded protein is CASSLPPYRTDTGELFF.